This TCR beta chain was recorded in a study of cytomegalovirus exposure and HLA in healthy donors. Findings of the study overall: An analysis was carried out later, and it reportedly showed fewer N-insertions in an Asian-associated ancestry cluster than the approximately 670-donor mean. For most TCR beta V segments, an earlier analysis put the productive rate at about 90% or about 30% of the time. Beyond CMV serostatus, there was no information to go on about immune exposure. A later analysis found that most CMV-associated TCR beta chains appeared HLA-restricted.

Note on this clone: Its antigen remains unidentified.

A multiplex PCR was run with 60 Vbeta primers and 13 Jbeta primers. The assay was immunoSEQ multiplex PCR, and TCRdb's table has in-frame clones only and misses some. The sample lists about 190,000 clones, under 80% occurring once. V lost 2 bases, J lost 8 bases, and 16 bases lay in between. This CDR3 region has 14 residues. Germline V gene sequence: CDR1 SGHDT, CDR2 YYEEEE. The specimen was PBMCs. This chain uses TRBV5-6 with TRBJ1-2; D is undetermined. The receptor comes from a man aged 30 to 39 in good health and CMV-seropositive. The CDR3 region has the DNA TGTGCCAGCAGCTTTCAGGTATCCCAAGGCGGCTACACCTTC. Translating gives CASSFQVSQGGYTF.